The clone carrying this T cell receptor beta chain has only a few counts. V was pared by 0 bases and J by 4 bases, with 6 bases between. This CDR3 is built from 13 residues. Germline-derived CDR1 and CDR2 are LGHNT and FRNRAP. The source of the sample is a study of CD8+ T cells in alopecia areata. In the study overall: Those patients who were treated received oral tofacitinib, which was given at 5 to 10 mg twice daily for moderate-to-severe alopecia areata.

Once RNA had been extracted, it was reverse transcribed into cDNA to act as the sequencing template. Sequencing used immunoSEQ multiplex PCR; TCRdb keeps in-frame clones, though not all of them. The sample has 100,000 to 150,000 clones, about 49% seen once. The J gene is TRBJ1-1, the V gene TRBV12-5; D is undetermined. This clonotype originated in a human donor with alopecia areata. Sequenced material: CD8+ T cells sorted from blood, taken at week 0. The CDR3 sequence is CASGLVMGTEAFF. CDR3 bases: TGTGCTAGTGGTTTGGTAATGGGCACTGAAGCTTTCTTT.